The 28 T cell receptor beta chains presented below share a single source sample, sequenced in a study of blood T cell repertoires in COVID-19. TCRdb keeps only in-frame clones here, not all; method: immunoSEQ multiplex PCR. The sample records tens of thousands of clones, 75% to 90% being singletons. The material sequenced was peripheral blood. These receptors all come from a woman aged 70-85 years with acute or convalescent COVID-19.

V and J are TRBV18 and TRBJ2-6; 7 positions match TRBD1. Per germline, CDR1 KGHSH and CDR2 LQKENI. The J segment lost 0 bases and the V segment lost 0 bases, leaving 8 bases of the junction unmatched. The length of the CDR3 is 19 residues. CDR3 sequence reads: CASSPPQTGLFSGANVLTF. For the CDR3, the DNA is TGTGCCAGCTCACCACCCCAGACAGGGCTCTTCTCTGGGGCCAACGTCCTGACTTTC.

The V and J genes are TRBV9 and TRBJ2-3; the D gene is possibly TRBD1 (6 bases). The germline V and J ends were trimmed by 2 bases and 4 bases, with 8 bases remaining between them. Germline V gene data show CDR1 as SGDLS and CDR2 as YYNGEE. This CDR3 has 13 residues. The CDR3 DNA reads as TGTGCCAGCAGCGTTAGACAGGCAGATACGCAGTATTTT. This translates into CASSVRQADTQYF.

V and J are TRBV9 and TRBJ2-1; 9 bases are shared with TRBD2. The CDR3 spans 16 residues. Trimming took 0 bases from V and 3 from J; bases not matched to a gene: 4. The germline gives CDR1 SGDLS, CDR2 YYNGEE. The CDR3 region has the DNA TGTGCCAGCAGCGTAGAGAATAGCGGGGGCTACAATGAGCAGTTCTTC. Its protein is CASSVENSGGYNEQFF.

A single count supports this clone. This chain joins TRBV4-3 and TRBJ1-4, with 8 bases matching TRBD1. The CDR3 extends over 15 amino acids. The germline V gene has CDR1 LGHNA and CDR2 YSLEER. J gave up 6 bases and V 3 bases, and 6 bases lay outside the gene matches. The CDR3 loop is CASSQQTGGYEKLFF. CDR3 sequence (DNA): TGCGCCAGCAGCCAGCAAACAGGGGGATATGAAAAACTGTTTTTT.

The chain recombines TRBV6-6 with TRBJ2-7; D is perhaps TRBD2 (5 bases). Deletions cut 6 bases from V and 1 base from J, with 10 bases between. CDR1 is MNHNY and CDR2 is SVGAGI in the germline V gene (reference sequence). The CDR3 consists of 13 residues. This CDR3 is CASSSPGSYEQYF. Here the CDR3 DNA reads TGTGCCAGCAGCTCACCGGGGTCCTACGAGCAGTACTTC.

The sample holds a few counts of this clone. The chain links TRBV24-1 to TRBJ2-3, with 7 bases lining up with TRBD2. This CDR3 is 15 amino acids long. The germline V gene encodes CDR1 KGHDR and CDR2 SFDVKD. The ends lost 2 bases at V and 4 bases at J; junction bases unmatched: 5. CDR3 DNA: TGTGCCACCAGTGATTATGGCGGGAGTGCAGATACGCAGTATTTT. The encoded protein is CATSDYGGSADTQYF.

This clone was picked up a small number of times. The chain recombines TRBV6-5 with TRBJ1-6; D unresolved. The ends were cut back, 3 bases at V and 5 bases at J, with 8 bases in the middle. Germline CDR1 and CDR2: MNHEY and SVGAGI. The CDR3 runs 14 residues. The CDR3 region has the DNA TGTGCCAGCAGTTATGGTGGCAATAATTCACCCCTCCACTTT. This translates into CASSYGGNNSPLHF.

The CDR3 reads CASSPRLSSEQFF. The CDR3 coding sequence is TGTGCCAGCAGTCCACGACTAAGCAGTGAGCAGTTCTTC. The chain has TRBV28 and TRBJ2-1, with D perhaps TRBD2 (5 bases). Deletions cut 5 bases from V and 9 bases from J, with 14 bases between. This CDR3 has 13 residues. The germline gives CDR1 MDHEN, CDR2 SYDVKM. Drawing the rest from reference TRBV28 and TRBJ2-1, the complete variable domain is DVKVTQSSRYLVKRTGEKVFLECVQDMDHENMFWYRQDPGLGLRLIYFSYDVKMKEKGDIPEGYSVSREKKERFSLILESASTNQTSMYLCASSPRLSSEQFFGPGTRLTVL.

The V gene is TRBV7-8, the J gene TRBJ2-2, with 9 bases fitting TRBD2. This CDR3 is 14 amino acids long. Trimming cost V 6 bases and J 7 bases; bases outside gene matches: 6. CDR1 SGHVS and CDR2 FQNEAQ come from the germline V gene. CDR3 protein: CASRISGSGGELFF. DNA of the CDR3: TGTGCCAGCAGAATTAGCGGGAGCGGCGGGGAGCTGTTTTTT.

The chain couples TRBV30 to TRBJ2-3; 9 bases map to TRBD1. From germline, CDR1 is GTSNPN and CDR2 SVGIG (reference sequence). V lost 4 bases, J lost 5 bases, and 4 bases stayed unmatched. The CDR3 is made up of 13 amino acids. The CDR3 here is CAWIQGAGDTQYF. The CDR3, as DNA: TGTGCCTGGATACAGGGGGCGGGAGATACGCAGTATTTT.

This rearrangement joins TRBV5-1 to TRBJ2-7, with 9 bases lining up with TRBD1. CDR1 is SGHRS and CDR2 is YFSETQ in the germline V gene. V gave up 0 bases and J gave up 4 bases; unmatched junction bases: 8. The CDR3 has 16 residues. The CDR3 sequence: CASSLASGQGKYEQYF. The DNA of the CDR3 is TGCGCCAGCAGCTTGGCCTCGGGACAGGGAAAGTACGAGCAGTACTTC.

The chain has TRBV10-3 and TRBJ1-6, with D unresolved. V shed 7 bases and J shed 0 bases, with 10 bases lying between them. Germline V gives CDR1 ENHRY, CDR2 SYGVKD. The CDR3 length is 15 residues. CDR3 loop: CAIKGDSSYNSPLHF. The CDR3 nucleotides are TGTGCCATCAAGGGAGATAGCTCCTATAATTCACCCCTCCACTTT.

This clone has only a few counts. The CDR3, as DNA: TGTGCCAGCAGCCGGGACACTCCGAACTATGGCTACACCTTC. It translates to CASSRDTPNYGYTF. The V gene is TRBV2, the J gene TRBJ1-2, with a possible D match to TRBD1 (6 bases). CDR1 and CDR2 from the germline V gene are SNHLY and FYNNEI. Trimming removed 6 bases at V and 2 bases at J, with 13 bases between. This CDR3 has 14 amino acids.

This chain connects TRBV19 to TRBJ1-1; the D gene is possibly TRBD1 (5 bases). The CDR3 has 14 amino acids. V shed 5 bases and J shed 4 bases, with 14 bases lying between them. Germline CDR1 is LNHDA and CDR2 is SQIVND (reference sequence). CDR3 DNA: TGTGCCAGTAGTTGGGGGGGGATCGGCACTGAAGCTTTCTTT. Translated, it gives CASSWGGIGTEAFF.

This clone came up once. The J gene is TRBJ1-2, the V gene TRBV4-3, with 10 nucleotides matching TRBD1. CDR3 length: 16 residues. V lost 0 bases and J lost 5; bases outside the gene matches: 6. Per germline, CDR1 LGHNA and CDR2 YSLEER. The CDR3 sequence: CASSQDLGTGAYGYTF. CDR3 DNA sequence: TGCGCCAGCAGCCAAGATCTTGGGACAGGGGCTTATGGCTACACCTTC.

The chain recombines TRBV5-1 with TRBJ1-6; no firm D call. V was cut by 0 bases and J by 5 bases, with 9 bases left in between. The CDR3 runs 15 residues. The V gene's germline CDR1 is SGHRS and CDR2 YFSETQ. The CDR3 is CASSLDSPHNSPLHF. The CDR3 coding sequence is TGCGCCAGCAGCTTGGACAGCCCACATAATTCACCCCTCCACTTT.

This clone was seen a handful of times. The CDR3 sequence is CASSPMEGAGGKLFF. The CDR3 DNA follows: TGTGCCAGCAGCCCGATGGAGGGGGCTGGTGGAAAACTGTTTTTT. This rearrangement joins TRBV7-6 to TRBJ1-4, with 7 bases fitting TRBD1. The V segment lost 5 bases and the J segment 10 bases; nucleotides outside the gene matches: 13. Looked up from germline, CDR1 is SGHVS and CDR2 is FNYEAQ. The CDR3 length is 15 residues. The entire variable domain, with the rest obtained from reference TRBV7-6 and TRBJ1-4, is as follows: GAGVSQSPRYKVTKRGQDVALRCDPISGHVSLYWYRQALGQGPEFLTYFNYEAQQDKSGLPNDRFSAERPEGSISTLTIQRTEQRDSAMYRCASSPMEGAGGKLFFGSGTQLSVL.

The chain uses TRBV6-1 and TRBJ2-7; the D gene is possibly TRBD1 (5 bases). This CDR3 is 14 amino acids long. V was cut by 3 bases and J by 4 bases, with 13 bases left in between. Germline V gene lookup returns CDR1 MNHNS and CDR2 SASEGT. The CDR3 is CASSDRTPSYEQYF. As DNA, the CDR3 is TGTGCCAGCAGTGACCGGACACCTTCTTACGAGCAGTACTTC.

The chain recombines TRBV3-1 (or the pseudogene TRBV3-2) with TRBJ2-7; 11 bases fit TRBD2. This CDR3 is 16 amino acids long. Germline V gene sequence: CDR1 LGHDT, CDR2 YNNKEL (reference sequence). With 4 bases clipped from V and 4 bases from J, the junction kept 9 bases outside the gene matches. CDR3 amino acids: CASSRSSGGARYEQYF. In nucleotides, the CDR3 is TGTGCCAGCAGCCGGAGTAGCGGGGGGGCCCGGTACGAGCAGTACTTC.

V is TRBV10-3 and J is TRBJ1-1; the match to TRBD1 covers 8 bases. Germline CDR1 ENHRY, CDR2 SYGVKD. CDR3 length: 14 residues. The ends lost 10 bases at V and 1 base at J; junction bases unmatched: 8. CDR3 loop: CATLDRAANTEAFF. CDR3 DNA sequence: TGTGCCACGCTGGACAGGGCTGCGAACACTGAAGCTTTCTTT.

DNA for the CDR3: TGCGCCAGCAGCCAAGATGTAGAGGCACTTACAGATACGCAGTATTTT. It yields the protein CASSQDVEALTDTQYF. The V and J genes are TRBV4-3 and TRBJ2-3; D is undetermined. The CDR3 consists of 16 residues. Trimming took 0 bases from V and 3 from J, leaving 13 bases between them. Looked up from germline, CDR1 is LGHNA and CDR2 is YSLEER.

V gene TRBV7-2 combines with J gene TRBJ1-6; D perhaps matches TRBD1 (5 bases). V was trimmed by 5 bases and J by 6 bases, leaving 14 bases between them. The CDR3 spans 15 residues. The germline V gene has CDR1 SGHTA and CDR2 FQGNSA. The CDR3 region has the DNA TGTGCCAGCAGCCTACTAGGAGGGGTTAATTCACCCCTCCACTTT. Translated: CASSLLGGVNSPLHF.

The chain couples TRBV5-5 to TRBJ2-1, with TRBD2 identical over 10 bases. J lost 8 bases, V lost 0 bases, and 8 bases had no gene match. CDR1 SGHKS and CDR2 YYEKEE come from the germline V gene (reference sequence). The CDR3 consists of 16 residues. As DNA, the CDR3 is TGTGCCAGCAGCTTGGTGGGGACTAGCGCTTTGGATGAGCAGTTCTTC. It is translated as CASSLVGTSALDEQFF.

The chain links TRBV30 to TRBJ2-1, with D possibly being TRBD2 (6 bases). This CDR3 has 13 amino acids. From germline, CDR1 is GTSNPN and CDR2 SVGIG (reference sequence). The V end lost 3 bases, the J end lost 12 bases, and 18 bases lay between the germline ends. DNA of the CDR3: TGTGCCTGGAGCATCTTGGGGGGATGGGGGCAGTTCTTC. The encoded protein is CAWSILGGWGQFF.

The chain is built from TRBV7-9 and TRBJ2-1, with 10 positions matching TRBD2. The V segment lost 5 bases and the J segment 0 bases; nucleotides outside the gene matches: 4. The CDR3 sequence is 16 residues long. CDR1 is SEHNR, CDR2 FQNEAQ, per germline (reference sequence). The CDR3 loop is CASSGPSGGSYNEQFF. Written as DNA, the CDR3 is TGTGCCAGCAGCGGACCTAGCGGGGGCTCCTACAATGAGCAGTTCTTC.

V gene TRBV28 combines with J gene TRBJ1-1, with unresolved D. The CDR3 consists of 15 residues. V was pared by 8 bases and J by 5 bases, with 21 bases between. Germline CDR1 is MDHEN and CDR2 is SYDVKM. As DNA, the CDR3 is TGTGCCAGCTGGCCTGGAGGCGACCTGGGGACTGAAGCTTTCTTT. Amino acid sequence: CASWPGGDLGTEAFF.

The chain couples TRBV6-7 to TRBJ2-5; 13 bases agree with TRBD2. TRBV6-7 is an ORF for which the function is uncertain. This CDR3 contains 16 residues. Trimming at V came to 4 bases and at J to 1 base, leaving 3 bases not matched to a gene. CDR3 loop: CASSSGLAGVQETQYF. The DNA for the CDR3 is TGTGCCAGCAGTTCCGGACTAGCGGGGGTCCAAGAGACCCAGTACTTC.

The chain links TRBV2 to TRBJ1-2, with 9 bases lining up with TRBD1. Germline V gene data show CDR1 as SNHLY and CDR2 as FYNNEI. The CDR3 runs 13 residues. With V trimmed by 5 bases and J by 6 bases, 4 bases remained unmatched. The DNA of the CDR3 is TGTGCCAGCAGTTCCGGGACAGGGCATGGCTACACCTTC. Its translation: CASSSGTGHGYTF.